These 9 T cell receptor beta chains were all obtained from the same sample, sequenced in a study of T-cell reconstitution after alpha-beta-depleted transplantation in children. Molecular barcoding with unique molecular identifiers was used for the TCRbeta library. MiXCR was run by TCRdb on the PCR reads, yielding one entry per CDR3 protein. Of a few hundred thousand distinct CDR3 sequences in the sample, 20% were seen once. The sequencing here drew on PBMCs from the stem cell graft donor, taken from the stem cell graft. All receptors derive from a human donor who donated a stem cell graft to a child with acute myeloid leukemia.

This clonotype was counted between two and nine times. The rearrangement joins TRBV24-1 to TRBJ2-1, with D perhaps TRBD2 (5 bases). The CDR3 is 17 amino acids. The germline V gene encodes CDR1 KGHDR and CDR2 SFDVKD. V lost 7 bases and J 5 bases, leaving 23 bases between the germline ends. The chain's CDR3 is CATSGKSSYPFHNEQFF. DNA for the CDR3: TGTGCCACCAGCGGGAAAAGTTCTTACCCATTCCACAATGAGCAGTTCTTC.

This clonotype was recorded at least ten times. CDR3 amino acids: CASSGGRAWDTQYF. As DNA, the CDR3 is TGTGCCAGCAGTGGCGGGAGGGCATGGGATACGCAGTATTTT. This sequence joins TRBV28 and TRBJ2-3, with 9 bases matching TRBD2. From germline, CDR1 is MDHEN and CDR2 SYDVKM. V dropped 5 bases and J dropped 6; count of bases not matched to a gene: 6. The CDR3 spans 14 residues.

The chain uses TRBV28 and TRBJ2-5; no clear D gene. The CDR3 sequence is 10 residues long. The V gene lost 4 bases and the J gene lost 5 bases, with 2 bases spanning the gap. Germline V gene data show CDR1 as MDHEN and CDR2 as SYDVKM. The CDR3 DNA reads TGTGCCAGCAGTTCCGAGACCCAGTACTTC. The encoded protein is CASSSETQYF.

This chain links TRBV12-3 or TRBV12-4 with TRBJ2-1, with 9 bases identical to TRBD2. J was trimmed by 7 bases and V by 5 bases; bases with no gene match: 9. CDR3 size: 15 residues. CDR3 region: CASSPLSGSLNEQFF. The CDR3 DNA follows: TGTGCCAGCAGTCCCCTTAGCGGGAGTCTTAATGAGCAGTTCTTC.

This clonotype was seen only a few times. This rearrangement joins TRBV20-1 to TRBJ2-5; D ambiguous. Between the trimmed V and J ends, which lost 3 bases and 4 bases, there was a span of 12 bases. CDR3 size: 13 residues. Per germline, CDR1 DFQATT and CDR2 SNEGSKA (reference sequence). CDR3 DNA: TGCAGTGCTAGTTCCCCCACGGGAGAGACCCAGTACTTC. Its protein is CSASSPTGETQYF.

This clonotype occurred many times. The V and J genes are TRBV20-1 and TRBJ2-3; TRBD1 is a possible D gene (5 bases). CDR1 and CDR2 (germline): DFQATT, SNEGSKA (reference sequence). The CDR3 loop spans 11 amino acids. Trimming left V 3 bases short and J 6 bases short, with 7 bases between. DNA of the CDR3: TGCAGTGCTAGCCGACAGGATACGCAGTATTTT. It encodes CSASRQDTQYF.

This clonotype was detected many times. J is TRBJ1-1 and V is TRBV20-1; TRBD1 agrees at 8 bases. Germline-derived CDR1 and CDR2 are DFQATT and SNEGSKA (reference sequence). The CDR3 runs to 14 residues. The V segment lost 1 base and the J segment 4 bases; nucleotides outside the gene matches: 5. The DNA of the CDR3 is TGCAGTGCTAGAGGGGGACAGGTAGTCACTGAAGCTTTCTTT. Its protein product is CSARGGQVVTEAFF.

This clonotype came up a few times. The rearrangement links TRBV6-1 to TRBJ2-5, with TRBD1 matching over 12 bases. Germline V gene data show CDR1 as MNHNS and CDR2 as SASEGT. The CDR3 loop spans 15 amino acids. With V trimmed by 6 bases and J by 4 bases, 6 bases remained unmatched. CDR3: CASRQPGQGAETQYF. CDR3 coding DNA: TGTGCCAGCAGACAGCCGGGACAGGGGGCAGAGACCCAGTACTTC.

V and J are TRBV20-1 and TRBJ2-5, with D possibly matching TRBD2 (6 bases). V gave up 0 bases and J gave up 5 bases, with 16 bases separating them. The CDR3 covers 15 residues. Per the germline V gene, CDR1 is DFQATT and CDR2 is SNEGSKA (reference sequence). CDR3 DNA: TGCAGTGCTAGAGATCCACGGGAGACGTGGGAGACCCAGTACTTC. It translates to CSARDPRETWETQYF.